This T cell receptor beta chain was found in a study of blood T cell repertoires in COVID-19. The CDR3 consists of 16 residues. Germline assignment: CDR1 SGHRS and CDR2 YFSETQ. The ends were cut back, 5 bases at V and 2 bases at J, with 16 bases in the middle. Patients at the Seattle site were enrolled during active infection and followed longitudinally. Methods used by the authors: Amplification of reference gene primers was used by the study to estimate nucleated cell counts. TCRdb's copy holds only in-frame clones and misses some; the assay was immunoSEQ multiplex PCR. V and J calls and clone size are as listed in that table; D and trimming were resolved from the DNA. The data show hundreds of thousands of clones, approximately 89% seen once.

Sample: peripheral blood. The chain is built from TRBV5-1 and TRBJ1-4, with a possible D match to TRBD1 (5 bases). This TCR was recovered from a woman aged 25 to 39 with COVID-19, enrolled during active disease. CDR3 DNA: TGCGCCAGCAGTTCCGGGGGATTCTCGACTAATGAAAAACTGTTTTTT. Protein: CASSSGGFSTNEKLFF. The whole variable domain, filled in from reference TRBV5-1 and TRBJ1-4, reads KAGVTQTPRYLIKTRGQQVTLSCSPISGHRSVSWYQQTPGQGLQFLFEYFSETQRNKGNFPGRFSGRQFSNSRSEMNVSTLELGDSALYLCASSSGGFSTNEKLFFGSGTQLSVL.